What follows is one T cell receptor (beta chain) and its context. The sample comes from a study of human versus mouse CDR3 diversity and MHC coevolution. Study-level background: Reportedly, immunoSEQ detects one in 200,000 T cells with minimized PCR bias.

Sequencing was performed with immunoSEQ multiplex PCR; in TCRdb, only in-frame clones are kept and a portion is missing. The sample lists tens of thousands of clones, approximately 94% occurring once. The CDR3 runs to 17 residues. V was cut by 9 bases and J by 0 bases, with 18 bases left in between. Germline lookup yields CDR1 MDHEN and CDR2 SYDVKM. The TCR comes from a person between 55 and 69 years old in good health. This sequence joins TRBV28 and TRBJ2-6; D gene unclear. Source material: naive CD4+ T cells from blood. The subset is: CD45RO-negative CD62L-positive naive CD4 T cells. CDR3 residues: CASHPRQFLSGANVLTF. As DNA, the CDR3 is TGTGCCAGTCACCCTAGGCAGTTCCTCTCTGGGGCCAACGTCCTGACTTTC.